This paragraph reports one T cell receptor beta chain. Antigen unknown. Germline V CDR1 and CDR2: SGHAT, FQDESV (reference sequence). V was cut by 6 bases and J by 6 bases, with 12 bases left in between. The CDR3 length is 12 residues. Assay used: immunoSEQ multiplex PCR; TCRdb lists only in-frame clones, some missing. Found here are tens of thousands of clones, 86% of them singletons; the top ten hold about 1%. The sample comes from a study of OX40 agonist ivuxolimab in advanced cancers. Study-level results: CD8+ T cells showed, on average, more clonal expansion than CD4+ cells. The CD4+ and CD8+ T cells in the blood had expanded clonally by week 6 at 0.1 to 3.0 mg/kg.

This rearrangement joins TRBV11-1 to TRBJ2-7; D is perhaps TRBD2 (5 bases). Sequences were derived from CD4+ or CD8+ T cells sorted from blood, sampled in a trial of the OX40 agonist ivuxolimab. The clonotype was recovered from an adult with an advanced solid tumor such as melanoma, head and neck, liver or kidney cancer. The CDR3 DNA is TGTGCCAGCAGTCGAGGGATAGGCGAGCAGTACTTC. Protein sequence: CASSRGIGEQYF.